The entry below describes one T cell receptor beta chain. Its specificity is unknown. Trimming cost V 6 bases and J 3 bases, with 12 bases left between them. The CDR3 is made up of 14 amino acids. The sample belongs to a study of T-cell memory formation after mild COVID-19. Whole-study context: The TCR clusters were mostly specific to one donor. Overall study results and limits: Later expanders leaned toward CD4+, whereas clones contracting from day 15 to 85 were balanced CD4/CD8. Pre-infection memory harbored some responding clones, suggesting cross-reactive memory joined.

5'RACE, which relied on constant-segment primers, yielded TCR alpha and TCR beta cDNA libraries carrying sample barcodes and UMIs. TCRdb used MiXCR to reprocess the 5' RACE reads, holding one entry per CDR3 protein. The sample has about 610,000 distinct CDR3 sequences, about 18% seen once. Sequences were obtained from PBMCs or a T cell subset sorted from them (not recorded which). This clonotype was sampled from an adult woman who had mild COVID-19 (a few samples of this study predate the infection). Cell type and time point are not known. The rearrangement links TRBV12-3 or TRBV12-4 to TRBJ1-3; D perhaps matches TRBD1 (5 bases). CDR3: CASSSGGGGNTIYF. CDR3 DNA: TGTGCCAGCAGCTCGGGGGGTGGTGGAAACACCATATATTTT.